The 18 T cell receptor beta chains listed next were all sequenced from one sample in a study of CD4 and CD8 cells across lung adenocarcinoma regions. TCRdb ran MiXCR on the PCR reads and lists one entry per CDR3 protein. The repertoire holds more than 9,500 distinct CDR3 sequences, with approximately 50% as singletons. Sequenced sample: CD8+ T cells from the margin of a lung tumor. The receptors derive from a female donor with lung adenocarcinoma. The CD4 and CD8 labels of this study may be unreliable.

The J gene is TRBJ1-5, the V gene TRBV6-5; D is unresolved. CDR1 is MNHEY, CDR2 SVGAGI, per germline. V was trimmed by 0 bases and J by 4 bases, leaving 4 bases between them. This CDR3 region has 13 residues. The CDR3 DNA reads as TGTGCCAGCAGTTACTCTCCGAATCAGCCCCAGCATTTT. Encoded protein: CASSYSPNQPQHF.

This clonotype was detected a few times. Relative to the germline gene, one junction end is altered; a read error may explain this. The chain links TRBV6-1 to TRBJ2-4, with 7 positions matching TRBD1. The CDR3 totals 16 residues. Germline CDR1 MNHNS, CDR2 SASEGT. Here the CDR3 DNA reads TGTGCCAGCAGTGCTAGGGGGCAGCGAGCCAAAGATACTCAGTACTTT. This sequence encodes CASSARGQRAKDTQYF.

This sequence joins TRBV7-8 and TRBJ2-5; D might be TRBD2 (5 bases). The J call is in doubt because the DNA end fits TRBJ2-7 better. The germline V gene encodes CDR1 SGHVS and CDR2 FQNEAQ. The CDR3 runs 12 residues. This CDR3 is CASSPAAYEQYF. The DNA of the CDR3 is TGTGCCAGCAGCCCAGCGGCCTACGAGCAGTACTTC.

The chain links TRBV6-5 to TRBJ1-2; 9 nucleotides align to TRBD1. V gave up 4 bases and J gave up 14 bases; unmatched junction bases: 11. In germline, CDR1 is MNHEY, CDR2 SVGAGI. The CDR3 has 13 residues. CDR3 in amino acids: CASSLTGGDESTF. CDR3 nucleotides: TGTGCCAGCAGTTTAACAGGGGGCGATGAATCTACCTTC.

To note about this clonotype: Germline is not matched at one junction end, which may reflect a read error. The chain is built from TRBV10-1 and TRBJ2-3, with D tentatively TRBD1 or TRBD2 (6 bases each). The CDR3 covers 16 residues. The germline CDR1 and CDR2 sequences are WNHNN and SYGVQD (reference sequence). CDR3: CASRGNGGGDPDTQYF. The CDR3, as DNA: TGCGCCAGCAGGGGTAACGGGGGCGGGGACCCAGATACGCAGTATTTC.

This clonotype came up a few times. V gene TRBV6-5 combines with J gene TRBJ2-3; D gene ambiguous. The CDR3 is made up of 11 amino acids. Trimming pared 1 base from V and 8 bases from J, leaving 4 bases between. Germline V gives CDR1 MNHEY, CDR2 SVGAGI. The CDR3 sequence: CASSYFGTQYF. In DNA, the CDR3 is TGTGCCAGCAGTTACTTCGGTACGCAGTATTTT.

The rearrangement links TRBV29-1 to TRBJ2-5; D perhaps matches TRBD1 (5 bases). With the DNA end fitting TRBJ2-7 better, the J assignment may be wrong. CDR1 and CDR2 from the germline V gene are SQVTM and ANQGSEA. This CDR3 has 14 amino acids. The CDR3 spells CSVRRQKHSYEQYF. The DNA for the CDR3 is TGCAGCGTTCGCCGACAGAAACACTCCTACGAGCAGTACTTC.

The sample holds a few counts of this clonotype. The CDR3 loop reads CASSLGRGFYEQYF. In DNA, the CDR3 is TGTGCCAGCAGTTTAGGCAGGGGTTTCTACGAGCAGTACTTC. The chain joins TRBV27 to TRBJ2-1, with D possibly matching TRBD1 (6 bases). The end of the DNA aligns better with TRBJ2-7, so the J call may be wrong. CDR1 MNHEY and CDR2 SMNVEV come from the germline V gene (reference sequence). The CDR3 is 14 amino acids.

The CDR3 DNA follows: TGTGCCAGCAGCTTGGGGCGGGAGACCCAGTACTTC. Protein product: CASSLGRETQYF. The genes are TRBV7-2 and TRBJ2-5; weak D call: TRBD1 (5 bases). CDR3 length: 12 amino acids. V lost 3 bases and J 5 bases, leaving 7 bases between the germline ends. Germline V gives CDR1 SGHTA, CDR2 FQGNSA.

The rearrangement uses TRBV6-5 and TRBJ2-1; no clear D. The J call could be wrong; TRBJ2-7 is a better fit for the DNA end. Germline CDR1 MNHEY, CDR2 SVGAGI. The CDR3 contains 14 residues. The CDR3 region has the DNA TGTGCCAGCAGTTACTCGTCAGCCTCCTACGAGCAGTACTTC. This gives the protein CASSYSSASYEQYF.

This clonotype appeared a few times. The CDR3 spells CASSQAGTGRDQPQHF. In nucleotides, the CDR3 is TGTGCCAGCAGCCAAGCAGGAACAGGCCGGGATCAGCCCCAGCATTTT. This rearrangement joins TRBV4-2 to TRBJ1-5; tentative D call: TRBD1 (5 bases). This CDR3 region has 16 residues. CDR1 and CDR2 (germline): LGHNA, YNFKEQ. Trimming pared 1 base from V and 5 bases from J, leaving 15 bases between.

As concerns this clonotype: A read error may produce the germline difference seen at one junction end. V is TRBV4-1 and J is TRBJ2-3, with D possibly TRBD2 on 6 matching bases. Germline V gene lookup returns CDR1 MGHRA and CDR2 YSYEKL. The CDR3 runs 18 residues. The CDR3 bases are TGCGCCAGCAGCCAAGCAGACGCGGCGCGGGGAGGCACAGACACGCAGTATTTC. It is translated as CASSQADAARGGTDTQYF.

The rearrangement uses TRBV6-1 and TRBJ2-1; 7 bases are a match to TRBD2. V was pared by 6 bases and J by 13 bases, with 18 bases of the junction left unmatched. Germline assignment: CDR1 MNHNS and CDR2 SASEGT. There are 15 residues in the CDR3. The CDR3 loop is CASRPWGREQKTQFF. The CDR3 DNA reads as TGTGCCAGCAGACCTTGGGGGAGGGAGCAAAAGACCCAGTTCTTC.

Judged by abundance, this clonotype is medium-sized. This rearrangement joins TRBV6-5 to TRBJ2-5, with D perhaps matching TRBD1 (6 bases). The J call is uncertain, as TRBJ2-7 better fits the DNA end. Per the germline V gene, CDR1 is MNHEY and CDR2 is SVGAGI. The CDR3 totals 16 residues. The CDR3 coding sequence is TGTGCCAGCAGTTACTCGTTGCCGGACAGTCCCTACGAGCAGTACTTC. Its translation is CASSYSLPDSPYEQYF.

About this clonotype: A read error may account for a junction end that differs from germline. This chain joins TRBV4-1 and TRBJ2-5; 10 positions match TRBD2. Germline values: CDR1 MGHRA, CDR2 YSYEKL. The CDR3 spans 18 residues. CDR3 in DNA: TGCGCCAGCAGCCGAGCGGGGGGGGGGGGCCGAGGCAAAGAGACGCAGTACTTC. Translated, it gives CASSRAGGGGRGKETQYF.

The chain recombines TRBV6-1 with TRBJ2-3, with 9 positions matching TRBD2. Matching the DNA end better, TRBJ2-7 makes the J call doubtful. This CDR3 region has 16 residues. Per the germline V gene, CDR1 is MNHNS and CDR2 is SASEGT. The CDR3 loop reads CASGGSGGRAKDTQYF. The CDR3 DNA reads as TGTGCCAGCGGGGGTAGCGGGGGCCGAGCCAAAGATACGCAGTACTTC.

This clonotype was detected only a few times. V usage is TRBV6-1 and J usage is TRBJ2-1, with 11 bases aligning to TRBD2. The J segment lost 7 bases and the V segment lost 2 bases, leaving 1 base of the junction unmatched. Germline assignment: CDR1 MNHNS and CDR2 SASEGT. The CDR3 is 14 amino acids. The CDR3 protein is CASSELAGGNEQFF. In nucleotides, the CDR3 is TGTGCCAGCAGTGAACTAGCGGGAGGTAATGAGCAGTTCTTC.

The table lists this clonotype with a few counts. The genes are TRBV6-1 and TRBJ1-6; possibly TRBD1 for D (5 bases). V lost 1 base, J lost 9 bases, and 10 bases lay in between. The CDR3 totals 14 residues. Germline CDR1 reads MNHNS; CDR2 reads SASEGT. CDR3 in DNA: TGTGCCAGCAGTGAAGATTGGACATTTTCACCCCTCCACTTT. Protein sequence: CASSEDWTFSPLHF.